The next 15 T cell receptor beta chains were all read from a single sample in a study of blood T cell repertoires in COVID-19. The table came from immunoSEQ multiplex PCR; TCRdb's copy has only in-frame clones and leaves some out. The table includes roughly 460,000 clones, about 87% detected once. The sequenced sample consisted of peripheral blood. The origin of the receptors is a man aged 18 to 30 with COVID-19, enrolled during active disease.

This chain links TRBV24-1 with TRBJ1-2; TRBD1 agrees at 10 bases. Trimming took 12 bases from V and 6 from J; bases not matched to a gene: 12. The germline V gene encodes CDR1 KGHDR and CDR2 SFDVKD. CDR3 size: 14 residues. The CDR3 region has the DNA TGTGCCTCGTCGACAGGGGGCGAGATTCATGGCTACACCTTC. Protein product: CASSTGGEIHGYTF.

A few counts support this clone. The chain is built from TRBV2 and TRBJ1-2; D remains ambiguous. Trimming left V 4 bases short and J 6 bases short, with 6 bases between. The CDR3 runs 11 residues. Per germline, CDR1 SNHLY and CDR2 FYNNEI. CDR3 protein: CASSVIHGYTF. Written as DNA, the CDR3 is TGTGCCAGCAGTGTAATCCATGGCTACACCTTC.

Here the CDR3 reads CAWSVWLAGGSELFF. The CDR3 nucleotides are TGTGCCTGGAGTGTTTGGCTAGCGGGAGGATCGGAGCTGTTTTTT. The chain links TRBV30 to TRBJ2-2; 11 nucleotides line up with TRBD2. Per the germline V gene, CDR1 is GTSNPN and CDR2 is SVGIG (reference sequence). J gave up 10 bases and V 0 bases, and 7 bases lay outside the gene matches. This CDR3 has 15 residues. Supplemented by reference TRBV30 and TRBJ2-2, the full variable domain reads SQTIHQWPATLVQPVGSPLSLECTVEGTSNPNLYWYRQAAGRGLQLLFYSVGIGQISSEVPQNLSASRPQDRQFILSSKKLLLSDSGFYLCAWSVWLAGGSELFFGEGSRLTVL.

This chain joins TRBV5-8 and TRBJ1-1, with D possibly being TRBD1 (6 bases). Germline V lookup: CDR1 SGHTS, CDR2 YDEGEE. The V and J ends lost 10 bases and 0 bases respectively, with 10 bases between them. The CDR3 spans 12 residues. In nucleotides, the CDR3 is TGTGCCGTCGGGGGGCTGAACACTGAAGCTTTCTTT. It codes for CAVGGLNTEAFF.

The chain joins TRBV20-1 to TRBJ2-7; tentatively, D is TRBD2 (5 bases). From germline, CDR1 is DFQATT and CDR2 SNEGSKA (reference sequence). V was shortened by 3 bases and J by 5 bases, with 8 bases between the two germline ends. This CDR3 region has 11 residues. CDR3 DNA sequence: TGCAGTGCTAGTTCGGGGAACGAGCAGTACTTC. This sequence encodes CSASSGNEQYF.

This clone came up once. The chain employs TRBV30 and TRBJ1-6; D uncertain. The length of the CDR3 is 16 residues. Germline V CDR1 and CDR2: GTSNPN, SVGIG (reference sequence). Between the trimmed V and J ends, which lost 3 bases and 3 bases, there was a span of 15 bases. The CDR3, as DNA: TGTGCCTGGAGGGTACGAACTCGGGACTATAATTCACCCCTCCACTTT. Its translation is CAWRVRTRDYNSPLHF.

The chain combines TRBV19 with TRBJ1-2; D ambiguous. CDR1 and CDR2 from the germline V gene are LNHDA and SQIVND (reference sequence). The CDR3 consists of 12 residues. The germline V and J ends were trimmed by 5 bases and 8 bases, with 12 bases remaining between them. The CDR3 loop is CASSGSVRGYTF. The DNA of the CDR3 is TGTGCCAGTAGTGGGAGTGTGCGGGGCTACACCTTC.

CDR3 loop: CASSPPGAGTGHPEAFF. DNA of the CDR3: TGTGCCAGCAGTCCCCCCGGTGCGGGGACAGGACACCCTGAAGCTTTCTTT. The gene calls are TRBV6-6 and TRBJ1-1, with 8 bases lining up with TRBD1. There are 17 residues in the CDR3. With 5 bases clipped from V and 6 bases from J, the junction kept 17 bases outside the gene matches. Germline-derived CDR1 and CDR2 are MNHNY and SVGAGI (reference sequence).

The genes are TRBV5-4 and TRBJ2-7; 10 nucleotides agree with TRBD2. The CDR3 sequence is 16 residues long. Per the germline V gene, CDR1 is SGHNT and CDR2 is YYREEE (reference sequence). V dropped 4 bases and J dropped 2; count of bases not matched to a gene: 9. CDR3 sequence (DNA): TGTGCCAGCAGCCCTCCTCAGCGGGGGGGGACCTACGAGCAGTACTTC. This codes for CASSPPQRGGTYEQYF.

The CDR3 sequence is CASSVTSGGAGETQYF. For the CDR3, the DNA is TGTGCCAGCAGCGTAACTAGCGGGGGGGCCGGAGAGACCCAGTACTTC. The chain recombines TRBV9 with TRBJ2-5, with 13 nucleotides matching TRBD2. CDR1 is SGDLS, CDR2 YYNGEE, per germline. V was clipped by 1 base and J by 4 bases; unmatched bases: 4. This CDR3 is 16 amino acids long.

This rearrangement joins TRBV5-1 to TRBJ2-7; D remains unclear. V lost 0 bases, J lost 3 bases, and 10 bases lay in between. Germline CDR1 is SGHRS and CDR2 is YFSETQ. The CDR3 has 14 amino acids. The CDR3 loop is CASSLESSNYEQYF. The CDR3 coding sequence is TGCGCCAGCAGCTTGGAAAGTTCTAACTACGAGCAGTACTTC.

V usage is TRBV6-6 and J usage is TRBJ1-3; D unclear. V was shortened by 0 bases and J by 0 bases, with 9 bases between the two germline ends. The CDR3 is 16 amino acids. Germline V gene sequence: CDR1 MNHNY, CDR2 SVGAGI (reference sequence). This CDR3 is CASSYSPRSSGNTIYF. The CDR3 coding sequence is TGTGCCAGCAGTTACTCCCCACGGTCCTCTGGAAACACCATATATTTT.

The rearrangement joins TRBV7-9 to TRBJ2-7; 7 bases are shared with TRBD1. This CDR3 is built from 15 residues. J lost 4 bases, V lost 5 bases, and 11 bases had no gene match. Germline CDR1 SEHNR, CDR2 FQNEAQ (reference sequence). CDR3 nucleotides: TGTGCCAGCAGCCCAGAGACAGGGAGCGGTTACGAGCAGTACTTC. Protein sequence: CASSPETGSGYEQYF.

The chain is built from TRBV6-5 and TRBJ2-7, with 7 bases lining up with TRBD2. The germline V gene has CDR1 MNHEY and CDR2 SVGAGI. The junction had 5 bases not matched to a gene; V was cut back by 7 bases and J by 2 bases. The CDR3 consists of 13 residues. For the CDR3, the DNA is TGTGCCAGCAAGTCGGGGGGAGCCTACGAGCAGTACTTC. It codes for CASKSGGAYEQYF.

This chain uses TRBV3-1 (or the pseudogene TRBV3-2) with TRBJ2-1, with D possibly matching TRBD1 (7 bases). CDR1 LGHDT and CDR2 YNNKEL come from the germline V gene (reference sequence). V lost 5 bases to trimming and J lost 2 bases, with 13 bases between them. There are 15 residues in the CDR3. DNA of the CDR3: TGTGCCAGCAGCTCCCCAGGGGGGCCCTACAATGAGCAGTTCTTC. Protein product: CASSSPGGPYNEQFF.